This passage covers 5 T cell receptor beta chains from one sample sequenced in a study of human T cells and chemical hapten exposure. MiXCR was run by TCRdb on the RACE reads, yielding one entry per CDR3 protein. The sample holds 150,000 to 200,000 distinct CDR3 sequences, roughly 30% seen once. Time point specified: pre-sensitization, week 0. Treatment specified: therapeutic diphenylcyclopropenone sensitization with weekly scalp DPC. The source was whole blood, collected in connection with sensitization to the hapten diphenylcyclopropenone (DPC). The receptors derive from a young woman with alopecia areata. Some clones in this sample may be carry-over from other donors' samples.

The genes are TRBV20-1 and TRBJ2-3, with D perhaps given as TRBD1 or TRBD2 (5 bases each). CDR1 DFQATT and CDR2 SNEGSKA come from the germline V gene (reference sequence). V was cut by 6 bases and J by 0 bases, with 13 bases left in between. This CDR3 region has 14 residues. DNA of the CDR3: TGCAGTGCATCCGGGACGGCAAGCACAGATACGCAGTATTTT. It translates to CSASGTASTDTQYF.

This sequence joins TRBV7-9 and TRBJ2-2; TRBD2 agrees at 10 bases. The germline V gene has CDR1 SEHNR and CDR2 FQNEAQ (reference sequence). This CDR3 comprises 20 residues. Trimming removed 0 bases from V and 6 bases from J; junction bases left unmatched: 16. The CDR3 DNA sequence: TGTGCCAGCAGCTTAGCGCGTTTACTAGCGGGACCCGGGGGTCCCGGGGAGCTGTTTTTT. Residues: CASSLARLLAGPGGPGELFF.

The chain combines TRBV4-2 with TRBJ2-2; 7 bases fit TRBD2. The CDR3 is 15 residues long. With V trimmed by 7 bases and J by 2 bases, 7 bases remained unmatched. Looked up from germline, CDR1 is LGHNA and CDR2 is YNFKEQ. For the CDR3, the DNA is TGTGCCAGCACTAAGGGGACTATCAACACCGGGGAGCTGTTTTTT. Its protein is CASTKGTINTGELFF.

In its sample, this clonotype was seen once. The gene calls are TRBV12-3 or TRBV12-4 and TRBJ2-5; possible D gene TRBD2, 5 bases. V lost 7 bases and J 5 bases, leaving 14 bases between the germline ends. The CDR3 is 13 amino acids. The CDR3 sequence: CASTLGPGETQYF. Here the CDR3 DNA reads TGTGCCAGCACCCTCGGGCCGGGGGAGACCCAGTACTTC.

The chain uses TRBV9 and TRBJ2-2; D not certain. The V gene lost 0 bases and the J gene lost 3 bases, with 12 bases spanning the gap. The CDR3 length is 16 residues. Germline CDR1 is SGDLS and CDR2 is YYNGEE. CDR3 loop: CASSVAGEVYTGELFF. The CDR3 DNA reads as TGTGCCAGCAGCGTAGCTGGGGAAGTGTACACCGGGGAGCTGTTTTTT.